The rows below give T cell receptor beta chains drawn from one sample of a study of T cell repertoires in cytomegalovirus infection. TCRdb independently ran MiXCR on the reads; one entry per CDR3 protein. The sample contains a few hundred thousand distinct CDR3 sequences, 17% of which appear only once. Sequences were obtained from PBMCs. These receptors were taken from a human donor in good health (CMV status not recorded). Some clones in this sample may be carry-over from other donors' samples. Both conserved end residues are trimmed from each CDR3. The D gene is left open where the match is weak.

TRBD2,TRBV7-2,ASSLELAGGPYEQY
TRBD1,TRBV12-3/TRBV12-4,ASSIRDSQETQY
TRBD1,TRBV12-3/TRBV12-4,ASSRAAGGSGNQPQH
.,TRBV7-8,ASSLQGIGTEAF
.,TRBV20-1,SAKGGHDEQY
.,TRBV12-3/TRBV12-4,ASSFGLEGGKPQH
.,TRBV7-9,ASSPGGGGMNTEAF
.,TRBV29-1,SVFEVELF
.,TRBV7-2,ASSLAPHSTGELF
.,TRBV28,ASSLRGDSYEQY
TRBD1,TRBV28,ASKEGQVTEAF
.,TRBV7-9,ASSYRDYKQETQY
.,TRBV20-1,SARGAQNTEAF
.,TRBV7-8,ASSYFTGNFEETQY